Sequencing of this T cell receptor (beta chain) was carried out in a study of T cells in Graves' hyperthyroidism and ophthalmopathy. TCR beta CDR3 regions were amplified from RNA transcripts. TCR CDR3 regions were first amplified by RT-PCR with HTBI primers. TCRdb re-called the multiplex PCR reads with MiXCR, one entry per CDR3 protein. The sample has over 250,000 distinct CDR3 sequences; 20% to 25% are singletons. Blood sampling occurred at first hyperthyroidism diagnosis, ahead of any ophthalmopathy symptoms. The authors took PBMCs from over 8.5 ml fresh peripheral blood. The germline gives CDR1 LGHNA, CDR2 YSLEER. This CDR3 is 15 amino acids long. Trimming took off 0 bases at V and 5 bases at J, with 13 bases between the two ends.

This clonotype originated in a man in his forties with Graves' hyperthyroidism that later progressed to Graves' ophthalmopathy. V usage is TRBV4-3 and J usage is TRBJ1-1, with no clear D. The sequenced sample was blood. The CDR3 nucleotides read TGCGCCAGCAGCCAAGATATCGGACTGCTAACTGAAGCTTTCTTT. It translates to CASSQDIGLLTEAFF.